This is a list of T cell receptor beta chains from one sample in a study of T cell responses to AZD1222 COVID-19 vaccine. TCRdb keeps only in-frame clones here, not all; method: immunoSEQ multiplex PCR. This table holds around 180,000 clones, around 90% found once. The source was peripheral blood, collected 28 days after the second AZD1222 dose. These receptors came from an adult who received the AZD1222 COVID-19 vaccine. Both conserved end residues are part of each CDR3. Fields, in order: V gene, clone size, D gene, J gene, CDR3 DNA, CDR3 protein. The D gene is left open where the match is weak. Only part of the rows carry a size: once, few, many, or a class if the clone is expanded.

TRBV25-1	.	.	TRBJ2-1	TGTGCCAGCAGTGAGAGCCTAGCGACCAATGAGCAGTTCTTC	CASSESLATNEQFF
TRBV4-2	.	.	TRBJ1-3	TGTGCCAGCAGCCAAGGAATACCCGCCGGTAGCTCTGGAAACACCATATATTTT	CASSQGIPAGSSGNTIYF
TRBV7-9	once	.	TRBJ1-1	TGTGCCAGCAGCTTAGCGGCGACGGACACTGAAGCTTTCTTT	CASSLAATDTEAFF
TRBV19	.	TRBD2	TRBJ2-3	TGTGCCAGTAGTACTCCGGGACTAGCGGGAGATCGCGGACCTGCTTTT	CASSTPGLAGDRGPAF
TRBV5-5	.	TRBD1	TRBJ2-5	TGTGCCAGCAGGGACAGGGGGGGAGAGACCCAGTACTTC	CASRDRGGETQYF
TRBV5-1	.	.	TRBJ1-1	TGCGCCAGCAGCTTGGCCAGGCAGGAAGAAGCTTTCTTT	CASSLARQEEAFF
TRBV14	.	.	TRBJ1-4	TGTGCCAGCAGCCCCGGGGCTGGTGAAAAACTGTTTTTT	CASSPGAGEKLFF
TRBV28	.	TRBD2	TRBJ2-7	TGTGCCAGCAGTTCCCCGACTAGCGGGAACGGCGAGCAGTACTTC	CASSSPTSGNGEQYF
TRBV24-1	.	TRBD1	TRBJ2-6	TGTGCCACCAGGACCGGGACAGATGGATCTGGGGCCAACGTCCTGACTTTC	CATRTGTDGSGANVLTF
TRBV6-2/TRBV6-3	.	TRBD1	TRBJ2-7	TGTGCCAGCAGTTTTCCAGGAGGGTGGGACAGGGCCTACGAGCAGTACTTC	CASSFPGGWDRAYEQYF
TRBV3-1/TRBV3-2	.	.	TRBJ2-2	TGTGCCAGCAGCCGAAGACCAGATAACCCCGGGGAGCTGTTTTTT	CASSRRPDNPGELFF
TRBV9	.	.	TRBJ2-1	TGTGCCAGCAGCGTAGATGGGGGGCCCTCCTACAATGAGCAGTTCTTC	CASSVDGGPSYNEQFF
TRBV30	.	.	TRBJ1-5	TGTGCCTGGAGTGAACTGGGAAGCCAGCCCCAGCATTTT	CAWSELGSQPQHF
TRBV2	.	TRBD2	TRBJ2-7	TGTGCCAGCAGGAGACTAGCGGGCAGCAAGCCCTACGAGCAGTACTTC	CASRRLAGSKPYEQYF
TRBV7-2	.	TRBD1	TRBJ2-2	TGTGCCAGCAGCTTAAGGCAGGGGGCAGGCACCGGGGAGCTGTTTTTT	CASSLRQGAGTGELFF
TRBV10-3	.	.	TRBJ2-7	TGTGCCATCAGTGAGTCGAGAGGGGGTTCCTACGAGCAGTACTTC	CAISESRGGSYEQYF
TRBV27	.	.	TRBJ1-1	TGTGCCAGCAGTTTAGGGAGAGAAGCTTTCTTT	CASSLGREAFF
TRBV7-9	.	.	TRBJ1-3	TGTGCCAGCAGCTCGGCGGGGTACTCTGGAAACACCATATATTTT	CASSSAGYSGNTIYF
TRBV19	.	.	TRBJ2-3	TGTGCCAGTAGTATAGCGGGGGCACCAGGGTCAGATACGCAGTATTTT	CASSIAGAPGSDTQYF
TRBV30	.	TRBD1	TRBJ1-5	TGTGCCTGGAGTGGACAGGGCAGGCAGCCCCAGCATTTT	CAWSGQGRQPQHF
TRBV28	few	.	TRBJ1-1	TGTGCCAGCAGTTCCCCTCGAGAAGCTTTCTTT	CASSSPREAFF
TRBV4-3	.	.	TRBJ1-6	TGCGCCAGCAGCCAGGAGCCTGGGGGCCGGGATTCACCCCTCCACTTT	CASSQEPGGRDSPLHF